This T cell receptor beta chain appears in the sequencing data of a study of T cell responses to AZD1222 COVID-19 vaccine. General study findings and limits: Repertoire collection took place solely once the T cell response had peaked. Reports indicate that nearly half of spike-specific TCRs are directed at unmutated variant regions. Following two doses of AZD1222, Spike-specific TCR breadth and depth rose.

Profiling relied on immunoSEQ multiplex PCR, and the TCRdb table lists in-frame clones only, not all of them. The sample holds 110,000 to 150,000 clones; about 93% are singletons and the top ten take approximately 5%. The CDR3 length is 15 residues. From germline, CDR1 is ENHRY and CDR2 SYGVKD. The V end was cut by 6 bases, the J end by 3 bases, with 17 bases between. As regards this clone: Its antigen remains unknown.

The rearrangement joins TRBV10-3 to TRBJ1-1; D is uncertain. This TCR was recovered from an adult in good health. The sequencing used peripheral blood, collected on day 0 of AZD1222 vaccination. The DNA for the CDR3 is TGTGCCATCAGAAGTTCGATGGGGTTAGACACTGAAGCTTTCTTT. Amino acid sequence: CAIRSSMGLDTEAFF.